The sequence of this TCR beta chain was determined in a study of blood T cell repertoires in COVID-19. For the study at large: There were acute and convalescent COVID-19 samples, and they came from the United States, Italy and Spain. PBMCs, B-cell-depleted T cells, or T cells provided the cDNA or gDNA that made up the material.

This clone was recorded only once. In the source study's methods: Reference gene primers were amplified, and this amplification served to estimate nucleated cell counts. Libraries were prepared by immunoSEQ multiplex PCR; TCRdb keeps only in-frame clonotypes and omits some of them. Clonal size and the V and J genes are those of that table, whereas D and trimming came from the DNA. The sample shows tens of thousands of clones, approximately 88% of them seen only once. The CDR3 is 15 amino acids. CDR1 is MDHEN and CDR2 is SYDVKM in the germline V gene. With 2 bases removed from V and 4 bases from J, the gap between germline ends came to 14 bases.

The chain employs TRBV28 and TRBJ2-5, with D possibly matching TRBD1 (6 bases). The clonotype comes from an elderly man with active or convalescent COVID-19. Sequencing input: peripheral blood. The CDR3 protein is CASSLPPGHRETQYF. The DNA of the CDR3 is TGTGCCAGCAGTTTACCCCCGGGACACCGAGAGACCCAGTACTTC.